The sequence of this TCR beta chain was determined in a study of cytomegalovirus exposure and HLA in healthy donors. The study ran its PCR with 60 Vbeta and 13 Jbeta primers. TCRdb's table, derived via immunoSEQ multiplex PCR, lists solely in-frame clones and lacks some. Of some 140,000 clones listed, around 80% are singletons. The CDR3 has 16 amino acids. The V end lost 1 base, the J end lost 4 bases, and 15 bases lay between the germline ends. Germline V gene lookup returns CDR1 MGHDK and CDR2 SYGVNS. The sequenced material came from PBMCs. The sequence came from a woman aged 45-65 years in good health and CMV-seropositive. The rearrangement joins TRBV25-1 to TRBJ2-3; a weak D match, TRBD1 (6 bases). The CDR3 is CASSELGDQGPDTQYF. DNA of the CDR3: TGTGCCAGCAGTGAATTAGGAGACCAGGGGCCAGATACGCAGTATTTT.